The T cell receptor (beta chain) under discussion was sequenced for a study of shared clonotypes between healthy human individuals. The CDR3 is 15 residues long. Germline V gene data show CDR1 as SGHRS and CDR2 as YFSETQ. V lost 0 bases and J lost 5, with 11 bases in between. Naive-designated CD8 cells lacked CD45RO, were positively enriched for CCR7, and omitted terminally differentiated effector memory CD45RA+ cells. Deep was the level used in running the assay. Generated by immunoSEQ multiplex PCR, the TCRdb table keeps only in-frame clones and is missing some. The sample holds nearly 2 million clones; around 96% are singletons and the top ten take 1.2%.

This sequence was found in a man between 18 and 29 years old in good health. This chain joins TRBV5-1 and TRBJ1-4; no clear D. Sequences were obtained from naive CD8+ T cells sorted from blood. The CDR3 DNA reads TGCGCCAGCAGCTTGGAAAGACCTGAAAATGAAAAACTGTTTTTT. Its protein product is CASSLERPENEKLFF.